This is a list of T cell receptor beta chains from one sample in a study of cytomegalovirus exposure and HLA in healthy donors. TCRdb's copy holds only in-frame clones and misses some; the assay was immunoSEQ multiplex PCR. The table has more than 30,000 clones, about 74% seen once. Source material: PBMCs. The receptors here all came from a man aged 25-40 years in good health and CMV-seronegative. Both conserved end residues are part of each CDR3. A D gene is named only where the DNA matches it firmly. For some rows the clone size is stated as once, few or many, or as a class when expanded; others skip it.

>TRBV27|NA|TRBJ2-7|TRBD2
TGTGCCAGCAGTTCCTTGGTAGCGGGGAAATACTACGAGCAGTACTTC
CASSSLVAGKYYEQYF
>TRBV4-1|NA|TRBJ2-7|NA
TGCGCCAGCAGCCAAGTGGCGGGGAGCTCCTACGAGCAGTACTTC
CASSQVAGSSYEQYF
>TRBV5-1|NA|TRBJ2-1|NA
TGCGCCAGCAGCTTGGGTGGAGGGAGCTCCTACAATGAGCAGTTCTTC
CASSLGGGSSYNEQFF
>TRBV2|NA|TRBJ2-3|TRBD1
TGTGCCAGCAACAGGGGTATGACAGATACGCAGTATTTT
CASNRGMTDTQYF
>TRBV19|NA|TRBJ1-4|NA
TGTGCCAGTAGTATAGATCGTCGGGGAGCAGAAAATAATGAAAAACTGTTTTTT
CASSIDRRGAENNEKLFF
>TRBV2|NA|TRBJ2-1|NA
TGTGCCAGCAGTGAGAGGCGGGCCGTTAGGGTGGATGAGCAGTTCTTC
CASSERRAVRVDEQFF
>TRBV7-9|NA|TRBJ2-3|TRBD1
TGTGCCAGCAGCTTAGGGACAGGGGGTGGGATGGAAGATACGCAGTATTTT
CASSLGTGGGMEDTQYF
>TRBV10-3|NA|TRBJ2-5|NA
TGTGCCATCAGTGAGGGGCGGAGGGACCAAGAGACCCAGTACTTC
CAISEGRRDQETQYF
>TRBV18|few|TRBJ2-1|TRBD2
TGTGCCAGCTCACGTGCTAGCGGGACTAATGAGCAGTTCTTC
CASSRASGTNEQFF
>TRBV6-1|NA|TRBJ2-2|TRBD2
TGTGCCAGCAGTGATTCTGGACTAGCGGGGACTCCATGGACCGGGGAGCTGTTTTTT
CASSDSGLAGTPWTGELFF
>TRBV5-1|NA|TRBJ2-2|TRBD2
TGCGCCAGCAGAACGGGACTAGCGGTCACCGGGGAGCTGTTTTTT
CASRTGLAVTGELFF
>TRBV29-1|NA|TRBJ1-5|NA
TGCAGCGTTCAATCGAGCAGCAATCAGCCCCAGCATTTT
CSVQSSSNQPQHF
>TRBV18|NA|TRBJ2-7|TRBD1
TGTGCCAGCTCCCTGGACAGGGTGCGGGAGCAGTACTTC
CASSLDRVREQYF
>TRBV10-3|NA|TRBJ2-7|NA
TGTGCCATCAGTGAGGGCCAAGCGTTTCGACGGCGGTACTTC
CAISEGQAFRRRYF
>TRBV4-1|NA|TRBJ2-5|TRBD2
TGCGCCAGCAGCCAAGAAACGGGACTAGCAGCGGAGACCCAGTACTTC
CASSQETGLAAETQYF
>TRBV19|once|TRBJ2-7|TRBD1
TGTGCCAGTAGCGCTACTGTGGGGACAGCTTCCTACGAGCAGTACTTC
CASSATVGTASYEQYF
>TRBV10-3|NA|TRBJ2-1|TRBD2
TGTGCCATCACCTCGACTAGCCGCTACAATGAGCAGTTCTTC
CAITSTSRYNEQFF
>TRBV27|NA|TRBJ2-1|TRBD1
TGTGCCAGCAGTTATGCTGGGGGACAGATAGGGAATGAGCAGTTCTTC
CASSYAGGQIGNEQFF
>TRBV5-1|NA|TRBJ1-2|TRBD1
TGCGCCAGCAGCTTGGGGACAGGTTATGGCTACACCTTC
CASSLGTGYGYTF
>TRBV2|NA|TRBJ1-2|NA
TGTGCCAGCAACGGACTGACCTCTAACTATGGCTACACCTTC
CASNGLTSNYGYTF
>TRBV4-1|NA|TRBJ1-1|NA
TGCGCCAGCAGCCAAGACGGACAGCCGAACACTGAAGCTTTCTTT
CASSQDGQPNTEAFF
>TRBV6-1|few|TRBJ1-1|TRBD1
TGTGCCAGCAGTGAAAACGGACAGGGGTACACTGAAGCTTTCTTT
CASSENGQGYTEAFF
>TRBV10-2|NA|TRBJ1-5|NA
TGCGCCAGCAGTGAGCAGGGGACTCAGCCCCAGCATTTT
CASSEQGTQPQHF
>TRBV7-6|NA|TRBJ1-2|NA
TGTGCCAGCAGCCCAGGGGTTGGCAGCTATGGCTACACCTTC
CASSPGVGSYGYTF
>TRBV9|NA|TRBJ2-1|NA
TGTGCCAGCAGCGCCTCCGGGACTCACGCGGCCGGGCAGTTCTTC
CASSASGTHAAGQFF
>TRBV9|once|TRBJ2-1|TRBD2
TGTGCCAGCAGTGGGGAGCGGGAGGGATACAATGAGCAGTTCTTC
CASSGEREGYNEQFF
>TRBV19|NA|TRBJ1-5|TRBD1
TGTGCCAGTAGGGACAGGGTCCTTAGCAATCAGCCCCAGCATTTT
CASRDRVLSNQPQHF
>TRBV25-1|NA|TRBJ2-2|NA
TGTGCCAGCAGTGGAAGCGGATACACCGGGGAGCTGTTTTTT
CASSGSGYTGELFF
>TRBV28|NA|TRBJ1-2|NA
TGTGCCAGCAGTTGGAGGGGGGGTCGGGGTGGCTACACCTTC
CASSWRGGRGGYTF
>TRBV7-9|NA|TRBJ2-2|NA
TGTGCCAGCAGCTTGCTACCGGCGGGATCCAGAACCGGGGAGCTGTTTTTT
CASSLLPAGSRTGELFF
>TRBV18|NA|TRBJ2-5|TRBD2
TGTGCCAGCTCACCCCCGGGACTAGCGGGGGGAGGACAGTACTTC
CASSPPGLAGGGQYF
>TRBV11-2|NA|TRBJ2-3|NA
TGTGCCAGCAGCACGACAGCGAATACGCAGTATTTT
CASSTTANTQYF